These 20 T cell receptor beta chains originate from one sample sequenced in a study of blood T cell repertoires in COVID-19. Clones were read by immunoSEQ multiplex PCR, and TCRdb kept only the in-frame ones, dropping some. The sample carries 50,000 to 85,000 clones, roughly 80% recorded once. The specimen sequenced was peripheral blood. The receptor source for this set is a man aged 55 to 69 with acute or convalescent COVID-19.

About this clone: The same CDR3 arises from other DNA sequences in this sample as well. The V gene is TRBV5-6, the J gene TRBJ1-2; TRBD1 matches 11 bases. The CDR3 has 14 amino acids. Trimming removed 4 bases from V and 2 bases from J; junction bases left unmatched: 1. Germline CDR1 reads SGHDT; CDR2 reads YYEEEE. CDR3 region: CASSRDRGNYGYTF. Written as DNA, the CDR3 is TGTGCCAGCAGCCGGGACAGGGGGAACTATGGCTACACCTTC. The full variable domain, with the rest looked up from reference TRBV5-6 and TRBJ1-2, is DAGVTQSPTHLIKTRGQQVTLRCSPKSGHDTVSWYQQALGQGPQFIFQYYEEEERQRGNFPDRFSGHQFPNYSSELNVNALLLGDSALYLCASSRDRGNYGYTFGSGTRLTVV.

The genes are TRBV7-9 and TRBJ1-2; 10 nucleotides line up with TRBD1. The CDR3 totals 15 residues. Germline values: CDR1 SEHNR, CDR2 FQNEAQ (reference sequence). The junction had 4 bases not matched to a gene; V was cut back by 1 base and J by 5 bases. The CDR3 loop reads CASSLGQGAGYGYTF. The CDR3 DNA is TGTGCCAGCAGCTTAGGACAGGGGGCTGGTTATGGCTACACCTTC.

This clone was detected only a few times. The chain links TRBV11-2 to TRBJ1-1, with TRBD1 as a possible D gene (5 bases). From germline, CDR1 is SGHAT and CDR2 FQNNGV. The length of the CDR3 is 14 residues. V shed 6 bases and J shed 2 bases, with 13 bases lying between them. The CDR3 here is CASRPRQINTEAFF. The CDR3 DNA follows: TGTGCCAGCAGGCCAAGACAGATAAACACTGAAGCTTTCTTT.

The gene calls are TRBV5-5 and TRBJ1-2; unclear D gene. The V and J ends lost 1 base and 3 bases respectively, with 10 bases between them. The V gene's germline CDR1 is SGHKS and CDR2 YYEKEE (reference sequence). The CDR3 contains 14 residues. This CDR3 reads CASSLLQNDYGYTF. The CDR3 nucleotides are TGTGCCAGCAGCTTGTTACAGAATGACTATGGCTACACCTTC.

The genes are TRBV19 and TRBJ1-1, with a possible D match to TRBD1 (6 bases). V gave up 6 bases and J gave up 4 bases, with 12 bases separating them. The CDR3 runs 13 residues. Per germline, CDR1 LNHDA and CDR2 SQIVND (reference sequence). The CDR3 sequence: CASSPRGSTEAFF. The CDR3 DNA is TGTGCCAGTAGCCCGAGGGGGTCCACTGAAGCTTTCTTT.

The V call is TRBV30, the J call TRBJ1-2, with D perhaps matching TRBD1 (6 bases). Germline V CDR1 and CDR2: GTSNPN, SVGIG (reference sequence). V lost 1 base and J 6 bases, leaving 15 bases between the germline ends. The CDR3 length is 14 residues. DNA of the CDR3: TGTGCCTGGAGTGCAGGGACACCGAGGGATGGCTACACCTTC. Translated: CAWSAGTPRDGYTF. The variable domain in full, with the rest retrieved from reference TRBV30 and TRBJ1-2, is SQTIHQWPATLVQPVGSPLSLECTVEGTSNPNLYWYRQAAGRGLQLLFYSVGIGQISSEVPQNLSASRPQDRQFILSSKKLLLSDSGFYLCAWSAGTPRDGYTFGSGTRLTVV.

As for this clone: Other DNA sequences in the same sample also yield this CDR3. The chain uses TRBV12-3 or TRBV12-4 and TRBJ2-5; maybe TRBD2 (6 bases). Trimming left V 5 bases short and J 4 bases short, with 11 bases between. CDR3 length: 13 residues. This chain's CDR3 is CASSPRRGETQYF. DNA for the CDR3: TGTGCCAGCAGTCCGCGGCGGGGAGAGACCCAGTACTTC.

This clone is termed large. The chain links TRBV11-2 to TRBJ1-6, with 10 bases matching TRBD1. Looked up from germline, CDR1 is SGHAT and CDR2 is FQNNGV. V was pared by 5 bases and J by 9 bases, with 4 bases of the junction left unmatched. This CDR3 spans 14 amino acids. The CDR3 DNA is TGTGCCAGCAGCAAGGGGACAGGGGCTTCACCCCTCCACTTT. This sequence encodes CASSKGTGASPLHF.

V gene TRBV6-5 combines with J gene TRBJ2-3, with 11 bases that match TRBD2. The CDR3 contains 16 residues. Germline lookup yields CDR1 MNHEY and CDR2 SVGAGI. J lost 2 bases, V lost 0 bases, and 1 base had no gene match. CDR3 in DNA: TGTGCCAGCAGTTACTCGGGACTAGCGGTCACAGATACGCAGTATTTT. It specifies CASSYSGLAVTDTQYF.

V is TRBV5-1 and J is TRBJ2-1, with D maybe TRBD2 (6 bases). This CDR3 contains 14 residues. Germline V gene data show CDR1 as SGHRS and CDR2 as YFSETQ. The germline V and J ends were trimmed by 6 bases and 2 bases, with 12 bases remaining between them. The CDR3 nucleotides are TGCGCCAGCAACCGGGGGTTCGCCTACAATGAGCAGTTCTTC. This gives the protein CASNRGFAYNEQFF.

This rearrangement joins TRBV5-5 to TRBJ2-2; perhaps TRBD2 as D (6 bases). This CDR3 region has 19 residues. The V end lost 4 bases, the J end lost 0 bases, and 22 bases lay between the germline ends. Per germline, CDR1 SGHKS and CDR2 YYEKEE (reference sequence). CDR3 region: CASSPQLARLRPNTGELFF. CDR3 bases: TGTGCCAGCAGCCCCCAACTAGCCCGTCTTCGCCCGAACACCGGGGAGCTGTTTTTT.

The chain employs TRBV27 and TRBJ2-6; tentatively, D is TRBD2 (5 bases). Deletions cut 4 bases from V and 2 bases from J, with 9 bases between. The CDR3 runs to 15 residues. CDR1 and CDR2 from the germline V gene are MNHEY and SMNVEV (reference sequence). The DNA for the CDR3 is TGTGCCAGCAGTTCGCCGGAGGCTGGGGCCAACGTCCTGACTTTC. It codes for CASSSPEAGANVLTF.

This sequence joins TRBV5-4 and TRBJ1-1, with 7 bases fitting TRBD1. V gave up 4 bases and J gave up 8 bases; unmatched junction bases: 11. Germline-derived CDR1 and CDR2 are SGHNT and YYREEE (reference sequence). CDR3 length equals 14 residues. This chain's CDR3 is CASSQRQGAQEAFF. DNA for the CDR3: TGTGCCAGCAGCCAACGACAGGGTGCCCAGGAAGCTTTCTTT.

The CDR3 nucleotides are TGTGCCAGTAGTATCAGGGGAAGCTATGGCTACACCTTC. Translation: CASSIRGSYGYTF. The V gene is TRBV19, the J gene TRBJ1-2, with TRBD1 as a possible D gene (6 bases). Trimming removed 3 bases from V and 4 bases from J, with 9 bases in between. Germline V CDR1 and CDR2: LNHDA, SQIVND (reference sequence). CDR3 length equals 13 residues.

The chain employs TRBV19 and TRBJ1-3; 9 nucleotides agree with TRBD1. Per the germline V gene, CDR1 is LNHDA and CDR2 is SQIVND (reference sequence). Trimming cost V 5 bases and J 2 bases; bases outside gene matches: 7. CDR3 size: 16 residues. CDR3 nucleotide sequence: TGTGCCAGTAGTTCCCGGGACAGGGACCCTGGAAACACCATATATTTT. Amino acid sequence: CASSSRDRDPGNTIYF.

This clone was picked up a small number of times. The V gene is TRBV20-1, the J gene TRBJ1-4, with D perhaps matching TRBD1 (5 bases). The V end lost 6 bases, the J end lost 7 bases, and 6 bases lay between the germline ends. The CDR3 is made up of 10 amino acids. Germline lookup yields CDR1 DFQATT and CDR2 SNEGSKA (reference sequence). The CDR3 DNA sequence: TGCAGTGCCAGGGCTGAAAAACTGTTTTTT. It is translated as CSARAEKLFF.

This clone was observed once. V usage is TRBV28 and J usage is TRBJ1-1; TRBD1 aligns across 7 bases. Losses at the gene ends were 7 bases for V and 7 bases for J; bases not matched to a gene: 6. The CDR3 runs 12 residues. Germline lookup yields CDR1 MDHEN and CDR2 SYDVKM. CDR3 residues: CASIERDSEAFF. DNA for the CDR3: TGTGCCAGCATCGAACGGGACAGTGAAGCTTTCTTT.

The table lists this clone with a count of one. The chain combines TRBV5-1 with TRBJ2-5; TRBD1 matches 9 bases. V was clipped by 4 bases and J by 4 bases; unmatched bases: 11. Germline V gene sequence: CDR1 SGHRS, CDR2 YFSETQ. CDR3 length: 16 residues. CDR3 sequence (DNA): TGCGCCAGCAGCCCGGAGGGACAGGGCATCGCAGAGACCCAGTACTTC. It yields the protein CASSPEGQGIAETQYF.

The J gene is TRBJ2-7, the V gene TRBV27; D might be TRBD1 (6 bases). Trimming left V 10 bases short and J 5 bases short, with 24 bases between. Germline loops: CDR1 MNHEY, CDR2 SMNVEV (reference sequence). This CDR3 has 15 amino acids. CDR3 sequence reads: CATRPQGSPRDEQYV. Here the CDR3 DNA reads TGTGCCACTCGACCCCAGGGGAGCCCTAGAGACGAGCAGTACGTC.

The chain links TRBV11-2 to TRBJ2-3, with D possibly matching TRBD2 (5 bases). V lost 2 bases to trimming and J lost 4 bases, with 13 bases between them. The CDR3 contains 15 residues. The germline V gene has CDR1 SGHAT and CDR2 FQNNGV. For the CDR3, the DNA is TGTGCCAGCAGCTTAACCCGAGGGTTCGCAGATACGCAGTATTTT. As protein: CASSLTRGFADTQYF. The full variable domain, rest sourced from reference TRBV11-2 and TRBJ2-3, is EAGVAQSPRYKIIEKRQSVAFWCNPISGHATLYWYQQILGQGPKLLIQFQNNGVVDDSQLPKDRFSAERLKGVDSTLKIQPAKLEDSAVYLCASSLTRGFADTQYFGPGTRLTVL.